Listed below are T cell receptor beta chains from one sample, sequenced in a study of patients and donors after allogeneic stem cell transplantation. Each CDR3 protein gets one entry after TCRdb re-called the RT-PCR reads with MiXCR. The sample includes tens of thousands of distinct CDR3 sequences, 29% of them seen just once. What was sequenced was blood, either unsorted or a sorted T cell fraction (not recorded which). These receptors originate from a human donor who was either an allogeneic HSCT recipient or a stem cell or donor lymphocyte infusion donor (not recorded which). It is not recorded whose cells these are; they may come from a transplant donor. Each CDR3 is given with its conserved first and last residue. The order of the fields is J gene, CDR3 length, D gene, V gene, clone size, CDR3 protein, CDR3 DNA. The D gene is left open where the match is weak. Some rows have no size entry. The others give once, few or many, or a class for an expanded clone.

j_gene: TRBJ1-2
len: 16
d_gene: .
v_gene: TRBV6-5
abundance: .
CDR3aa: CASSYSGHIPGDGYTF
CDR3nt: TGTGCCAGCAGTTACAGTGGTCACATCCCCGGCGATGGCTACACCTTC

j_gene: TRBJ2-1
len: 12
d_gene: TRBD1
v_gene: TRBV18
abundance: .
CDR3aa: CASSRDSNEQFF
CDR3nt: TGTGCCAGCTCAAGGGACAGCAATGAGCAGTTCTTC

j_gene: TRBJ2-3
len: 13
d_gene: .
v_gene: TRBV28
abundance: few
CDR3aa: CASSPWKTDTQYF
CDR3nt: TGTGCCAGCAGTCCTTGGAAGACAGATACGCAGTATTTT

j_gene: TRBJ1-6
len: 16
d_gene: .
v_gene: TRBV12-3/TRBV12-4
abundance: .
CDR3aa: CASTKGAEPYNSPLHF
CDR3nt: TGTGCCAGCACCAAAGGGGCCGAGCCCTATAATTCACCCCTCCACTTT

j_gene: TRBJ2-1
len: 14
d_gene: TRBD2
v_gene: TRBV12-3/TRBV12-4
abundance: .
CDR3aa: CASSLQRGPGEQFF
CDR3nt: TGTGCCAGCAGTTTACAGCGGGGGCCTGGGGAGCAGTTCTTC

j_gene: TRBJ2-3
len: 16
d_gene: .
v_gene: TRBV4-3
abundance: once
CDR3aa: CASSQGAGATPDTQYF
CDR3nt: TGCGCCAGCAGCCAAGGGGCGGGGGCGACTCCAGATACGCAGTATTTT

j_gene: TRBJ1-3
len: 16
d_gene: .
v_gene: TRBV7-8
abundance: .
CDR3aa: CASSLDKVLSGNTIYF
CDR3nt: TGTGCCAGCAGCTTAGACAAGGTCCTCTCTGGAAACACCATATATTTT

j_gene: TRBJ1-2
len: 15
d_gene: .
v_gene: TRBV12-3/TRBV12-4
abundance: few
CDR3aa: CASSFDGEANYGYTF
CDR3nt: TGTGCCAGCAGTTTTGACGGTGAAGCTAACTATGGCTACACCTTC

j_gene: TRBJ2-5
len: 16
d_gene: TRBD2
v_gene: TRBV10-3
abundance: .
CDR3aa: CAISPLAGGHRETQYF
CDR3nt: TGTGCCATCAGTCCTCTAGCGGGGGGGCACCGGGAGACCCAGTACTTC

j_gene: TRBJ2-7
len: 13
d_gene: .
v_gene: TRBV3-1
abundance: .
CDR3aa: CASSRTLFYEQYF
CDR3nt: TGTGCCAGCAGTCGGACACTTTTCTACGAGCAGTACTTC

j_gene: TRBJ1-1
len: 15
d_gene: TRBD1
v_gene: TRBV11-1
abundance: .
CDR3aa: CASSLHGTEDSEAFF
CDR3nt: TGTGCCAGCAGCTTACATGGGACAGAAGATTCTGAAGCTTTCTTT

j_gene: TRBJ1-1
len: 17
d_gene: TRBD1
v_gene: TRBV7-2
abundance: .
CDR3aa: CASTPRAGTGTNTEAFF
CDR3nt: TGTGCCAGCACCCCTAGAGCGGGGACAGGGACGAACACTGAAGCTTTCTTT

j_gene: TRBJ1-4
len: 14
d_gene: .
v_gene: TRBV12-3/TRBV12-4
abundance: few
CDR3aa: CASSFRLLGEKLFF
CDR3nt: TGTGCCAGCAGTTTCAGGCTCCTAGGTGAAAAACTGTTTTTT

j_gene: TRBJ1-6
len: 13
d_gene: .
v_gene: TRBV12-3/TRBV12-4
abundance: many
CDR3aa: CASSFVGNSPLHF
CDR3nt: TGTGCCAGCAGTTTTGTCGGGAATTCACCCCTCCACTTT

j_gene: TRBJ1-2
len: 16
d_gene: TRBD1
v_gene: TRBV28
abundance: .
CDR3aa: CASSSRDRQERYGYTF
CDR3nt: TGTGCCAGCAGTTCTCGGGACAGGCAGGAGAGGTATGGCTACACCTTC

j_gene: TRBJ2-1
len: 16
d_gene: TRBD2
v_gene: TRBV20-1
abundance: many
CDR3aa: CSARDLSGGALNEQFF
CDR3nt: TGCAGTGCTAGAGATCTAAGCGGGGGGGCCCTCAATGAGCAGTTCTTC

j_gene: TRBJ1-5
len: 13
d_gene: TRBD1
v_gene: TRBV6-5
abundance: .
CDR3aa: CASSRQGDQPQHF
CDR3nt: TGTGCCAGCAGTCGACAGGGGGATCAGCCCCAGCATTTT

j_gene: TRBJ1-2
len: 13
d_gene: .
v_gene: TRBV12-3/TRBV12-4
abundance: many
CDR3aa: CASRKAGLYGYTF
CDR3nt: TGTGCCAGCAGGAAGGCAGGGCTCTATGGCTACACCTTC

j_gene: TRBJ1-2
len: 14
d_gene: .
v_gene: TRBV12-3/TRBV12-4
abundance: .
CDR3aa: CASSYARRAYGYTF
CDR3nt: TGTGCCAGCAGTTATGCCCGCAGGGCCTATGGCTACACCTTC

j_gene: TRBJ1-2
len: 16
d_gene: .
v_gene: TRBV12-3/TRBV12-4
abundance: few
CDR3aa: CASRTRTAYPNYGYTF
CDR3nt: TGTGCCAGCAGGACTCGGACAGCTTACCCTAACTATGGCTACACCTTC

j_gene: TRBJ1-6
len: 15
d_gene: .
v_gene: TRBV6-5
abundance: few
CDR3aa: CASSPFPGPGSPLHF
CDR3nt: TGTGCCAGCAGTCCATTCCCCGGGCCGGGGTCACCCCTCCACTTT

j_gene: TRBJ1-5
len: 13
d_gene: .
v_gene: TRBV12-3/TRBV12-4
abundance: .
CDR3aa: CASSLAVNQPQHF
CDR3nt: TGTGCCAGCAGTTTAGCAGTCAATCAGCCCCAGCATTTT

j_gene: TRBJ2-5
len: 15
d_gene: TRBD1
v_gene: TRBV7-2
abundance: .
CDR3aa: CANTRTGRNGETQYF
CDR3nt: TGTGCCAATACTAGGACAGGGAGGAACGGGGAGACCCAGTACTTC

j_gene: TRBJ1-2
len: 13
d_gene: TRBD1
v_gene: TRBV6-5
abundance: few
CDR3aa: CASSPDRGLGYTF
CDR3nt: TGTGCCAGCAGCCCGGACAGGGGGCTTGGCTACACCTTC

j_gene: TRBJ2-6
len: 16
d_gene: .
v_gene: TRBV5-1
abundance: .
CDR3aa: CASSFSAISGANVLTF
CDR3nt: TGCGCCAGCAGCTTCTCGGCGATCTCTGGGGCCAACGTCCTGACTTTC

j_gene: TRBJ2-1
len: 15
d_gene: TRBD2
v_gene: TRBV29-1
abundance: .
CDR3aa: CSVEDTGLPYNEQFF
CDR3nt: TGCAGCGTTGAAGATACGGGACTACCCTACAATGAGCAGTTCTTC

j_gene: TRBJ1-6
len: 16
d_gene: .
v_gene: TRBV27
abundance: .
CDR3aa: CASSPLGRGENSPLHF
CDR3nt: TGTGCCAGCAGTCCCCTCGGTAGGGGCGAAAATTCACCCCTCCACTTT

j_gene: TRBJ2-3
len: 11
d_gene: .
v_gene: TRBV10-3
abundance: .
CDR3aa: CACLGADTQYF
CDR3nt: TGTGCCTGCCTCGGTGCAGATACGCAGTATTTT

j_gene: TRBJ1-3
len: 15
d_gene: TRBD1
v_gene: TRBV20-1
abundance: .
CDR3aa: CSASQPTGTGNTIYF
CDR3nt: TGCAGTGCTAGCCAGCCGACAGGGACGGGAAACACCATATATTTT